These 4 T cell receptor beta chains were sequenced from one sample in a study of blood T cell repertoires in COVID-19. Measured with immunoSEQ multiplex PCR; TCRdb has only the in-frame clones, and not every one. Here the sample spans around 470,000 clones, roughly nine tenths being singletons. Sequenced: peripheral blood. These receptors came from a man younger than 35 with COVID-19, enrolled during active disease.

The chain recombines TRBV19 with TRBJ2-2; D is perhaps TRBD1 (5 bases). The ends were cut back, 2 bases at V and 5 bases at J, with 12 bases in the middle. The CDR3 has 15 residues. The germline CDR1 and CDR2 sequences are LNHDA and SQIVND (reference sequence). The CDR3 DNA sequence: TGTGCCAGTAGTATACCCAGGGAAGGGACCGGGGAGCTGTTTTTT. It yields the protein CASSIPREGTGELFF.

This sequence joins TRBV28 and TRBJ1-3; no definite D call. The CDR3 sequence is 12 residues long. Germline V lookup: CDR1 MDHEN, CDR2 SYDVKM. Deletions cut 2 bases from V and 8 bases from J, with 7 bases between. The DNA of the CDR3 is TGTGCCAGCAGTTTACGGAGGGACACCATATATTTT. Translated: CASSLRRDTIYF.

This clone was seen a few times. The chain links TRBV10-3 to TRBJ1-1; TRBD1 aligns across 9 bases. The CDR3 contains 13 residues. Trimming at V came to 7 bases and at J to 3 bases, leaving 3 bases not matched to a gene. The germline V gene has CDR1 ENHRY and CDR2 SYGVKD. CDR3 coding DNA: TGTGCCATCACCCGACAGGGGGACACTGAAGCTTTCTTT. Translated, it gives CAITRQGDTEAFF.

The chain joins TRBV11-2 to TRBJ2-1; TRBD2 is a possible D gene (6 bases). The germline V gene has CDR1 SGHAT and CDR2 FQNNGV. The germline V and J ends were trimmed by 10 bases and 4 bases, with 20 bases remaining between them. The CDR3 sequence is 15 residues long. The CDR3 region has the DNA TGTGCCACCCTTGCCCCGGGACTGGGATACAATGAGCAGTTCTTC. It translates to CATLAPGLGYNEQFF. Drawing the rest from reference TRBV11-2 and TRBJ2-1, the complete variable domain is EAGVAQSPRYKIIEKRQSVAFWCNPISGHATLYWYQQILGQGPKLLIQFQNNGVVDDSQLPKDRFSAERLKGVDSTLKIQPAKLEDSAVYLCATLAPGLGYNEQFFGPGTRLTVL.